The 27 T cell receptor beta chains below all came from one sample that was sequenced in a study of beta chain features in type 1 diabetes. All of the isolated RNA was reverse transcribed, so expressed TCRB transcripts were sequenced. The table came from immunoSEQ multiplex PCR; TCRdb's copy has only in-frame clones and leaves some out. The data hold more than 300,000 clones, with about 15% observed a single time. The specimen was naive CD4+ T cells from blood. These receptors all come from a woman between 18 and 30 years old in good health.

J is TRBJ1-5 and V is TRBV7-3; TRBD1 aligns across 8 bases. V dropped 4 bases and J dropped 7; count of bases not matched to a gene: 6. The CDR3 is made up of 14 amino acids. The germline CDR1 and CDR2 sequences are SGHTA and FQGTGA. The CDR3 here is CASSSTGVGQPQHF. In DNA form, the CDR3 reads TGTGCCAGCAGCTCGACAGGGGTTGGACAGCCCCAGCATTTT.

This clone was seen more than once but under ten times. This chain links TRBV25-1 with TRBJ1-5, with TRBD1 identical over 8 bases. CDR1 and CDR2 (germline): MGHDK, SYGVNS. Trimming removed 4 bases from V and 0 bases from J; junction bases left unmatched: 5. This CDR3 spans 16 amino acids. CDR3 loop: CASSAGTGFSNQPQHF. The CDR3 DNA follows: TGTGCCAGCAGTGCCGGGACAGGTTTTAGCAATCAGCCCCAGCATTTT.

The chain has TRBV29-1 and TRBJ2-3, with D tentatively TRBD1 (8 bases). The germline V gene has CDR1 SQVTM and CDR2 ANQGSEA. V was cut by 0 bases and J by 6 bases, with 16 bases left in between. This CDR3 is built from 15 residues. CDR3 DNA sequence: TGCAGCGTTGAAGATTGGACAGGGAGGGAGGATACGCAGTATTTT. Translation: CSVEDWTGREDTQYF.

In this sample, this clone turned up a few times. This chain connects TRBV7-9 to TRBJ1-2, with a weak D call TRBD1 (5 bases). Trimming left V 5 bases short and J 6 bases short, with 13 bases between. Per the germline V gene, CDR1 is SEHNR and CDR2 is FQNEAQ (reference sequence). This CDR3 spans 13 amino acids. CDR3 nucleotide sequence: TGTGCCAGCAGCCTTGCCAGGGCGGATGGCTACACCTTC. It encodes CASSLARADGYTF.

This clone was counted between two and nine times. CDR3 nucleotides: TGTGCCAGCAGCGTAAGTAGCGGTAGCACAGATACGCAGTATTTT. Protein product: CASSVSSGSTDTQYF. The rearrangement joins TRBV9 to TRBJ2-3; D perhaps matches TRBD2 (6 bases). The CDR3 is 15 residues long. V was trimmed by 1 base and J by 0 bases, leaving 9 bases between them. CDR1 and CDR2 from the germline V gene are SGDLS and YYNGEE.

The chain recombines TRBV30 with TRBJ1-1; TRBD1 matches 9 bases. The length of the CDR3 is 14 residues. The J segment lost 2 bases and the V segment lost 6 bases, leaving 7 bases of the junction unmatched. Germline-derived CDR1 and CDR2 are GTSNPN and SVGIG (reference sequence). The CDR3 spells CACSTGGLNTEAFF. For the CDR3, the DNA is TGTGCCTGCTCTACAGGGGGCCTTAACACTGAAGCTTTCTTT.

This sequence joins TRBV4-1 and TRBJ2-1; 7 bases line up with TRBD2. CDR1 and CDR2 (germline): MGHRA, YSYEKL. This CDR3 comprises 17 residues. J gave up 2 bases and V 3 bases, and 10 bases lay outside the gene matches. The CDR3 loop is CASSHEAGRLTYNEQFF. Written as DNA, the CDR3 is TGCGCCAGCAGCCACGAAGCGGGGAGATTAACCTACAATGAGCAGTTCTTC.

J is TRBJ2-6 and V is TRBV29-1, with no clear D. CDR1 SQVTM and CDR2 ANQGSEA come from the germline V gene. The CDR3 extends over 13 amino acids. V was trimmed by 5 bases and J by 3 bases, leaving 8 bases between them. CDR3 region: CSVPVLGANVLTF. DNA of the CDR3: TGCAGCGTTCCAGTGCTTGGGGCCAACGTCCTGACTTTC.

The CDR3 DNA is TGTGCCTGGGGGTGGGGAGGGTACCAAGAGACCCAGTACTTC. It yields the protein CAWGWGGYQETQYF. V is TRBV30 and J is TRBJ2-5; 7 bases fit TRBD2. This CDR3 is 14 amino acids long. Germline trimming cut 5 bases from V and 0 bases from J; bases unmatched to any gene: 6. From germline, CDR1 is GTSNPN and CDR2 SVGIG (reference sequence).

The V gene is TRBV7-2, the J gene TRBJ2-1, with TRBD2 matching over 7 bases. CDR1 and CDR2 from the germline V gene are SGHTA and FQGNSA. This CDR3 is 15 amino acids long. V shed 2 bases, J shed 7 bases, and the junction held 8 bases outside the gene matches. DNA for the CDR3: TGTGCCAGCAGCTTAATGGTGGGAGGGTTGAATGAGCAGTTCTTC. Its protein is CASSLMVGGLNEQFF.

The DNA of the CDR3 is TGTGCCAGCAGCTTGCGTCTAATGTACGGTGAGACCCAGTACTTC. This codes for CASSLRLMYGETQYF. The rearrangement uses TRBV5-6 and TRBJ2-5; no clear D gene. The CDR3 is made up of 15 amino acids. Deletions cut 1 base from V and 5 bases from J, with 15 bases between. The germline V gene has CDR1 SGHDT and CDR2 YYEEEE.

The table lists this clone with a few counts. The V call is TRBV5-6, the J call TRBJ2-1; 9 bases are shared with TRBD1. CDR1 SGHDT and CDR2 YYEEEE come from the germline V gene. The length of the CDR3 is 14 residues. V was clipped by 4 bases and J by 9 bases; unmatched bases: 8. CDR3: CASSGDRGVLEQFF. The CDR3 DNA reads as TGTGCCAGCAGCGGCGACAGGGGGGTTCTTGAGCAGTTCTTC.

This clone was seen a few times. The chain has TRBV29-1 and TRBJ1-2; TRBD1 might be the D (5 bases). Germline V gene sequence: CDR1 SQVTM, CDR2 ANQGSEA. The length of the CDR3 is 13 residues. CDR3 loop: CAGEWGIQNGYTF. CDR3 in DNA: TGCGCGGGAGAGTGGGGCATCCAGAATGGCTACACCTTC.

There are a few counts of this clone. The chain couples TRBV30 to TRBJ2-3; D might be TRBD2 (6 bases). Germline V gives CDR1 GTSNPN, CDR2 SVGIG (reference sequence). V lost 8 bases and J lost 8, with 11 bases in between. This CDR3 spans 10 amino acids. CDR3 protein: CAPPGLTQYF. In DNA form, the CDR3 reads TGTGCCCCACCGGGACTTACGCAGTATTTT.

This clone was seen a handful of times. J is TRBJ1-1 and V is TRBV6-5; 8 bases line up with TRBD1. Germline V lookup: CDR1 MNHEY, CDR2 SVGAGI. Trimming at V came to 7 bases and at J to 3 bases, leaving 7 bases not matched to a gene. The CDR3 has 14 residues. In DNA, the CDR3 is TGTGCCAGCAACCGGAGACAGGGGTACACTGAAGCTTTCTTT. Protein sequence: CASNRRQGYTEAFF.

This clone occurred a few times. The chain links TRBV7-2 to TRBJ2-5; D uncertain. The CDR3 is 13 amino acids. Trimming removed 1 base from V and 4 bases from J, with 7 bases in between. Germline CDR1 is SGHTA and CDR2 is FQGNSA. CDR3 region: CASSLGRSETQYF. The CDR3 region has the DNA TGTGCCAGCAGCTTAGGCAGATCAGAGACCCAGTACTTC.

This clone was recorded once. The chain employs TRBV11-2 and TRBJ1-2; D may be TRBD1 (6 bases). CDR3 length: 14 residues. Germline loops: CDR1 SGHAT, CDR2 FQNNGV. V lost 0 bases to trimming and J lost 2 bases, with 7 bases between them. The CDR3 DNA follows: TGTGCCAGCAGCTTAGAGGGGACAAACTATGGCTACACCTTC. This gives the protein CASSLEGTNYGYTF.

The chain recombines TRBV4-1 with TRBJ2-7; 9 bases map to TRBD1. Germline CDR1 is MGHRA and CDR2 is YSYEKL. CDR3 size: 17 residues. Trimming removed 1 base from V and 1 base from J; junction bases left unmatched: 8. In DNA, the CDR3 is TGCGCCAGCAGCCAAGCCTTCCCGGGACAGGGATCCTACGAGCAGTACTTC. This encodes CASSQAFPGQGSYEQYF.

The sample holds a few counts of this clone. The chain couples TRBV5-1 to TRBJ2-3; TRBD2 might be the D (6 bases). The V gene's germline CDR1 is SGHRS and CDR2 YFSETQ. The CDR3 is made up of 17 amino acids. Trimming pared 4 bases from V and 0 bases from J, leaving 18 bases between. CDR3 in amino acids: CASSRGYGRVSTDTQYF. The CDR3, as DNA: TGCGCCAGCAGCCGAGGATACGGGAGAGTAAGCACAGATACGCAGTATTTT. The variable domain in full, completed from reference TRBV5-1 and TRBJ2-3, reads KAGVTQTPRYLIKTRGQQVTLSCSPISGHRSVSWYQQTPGQGLQFLFEYFSETQRNKGNFPGRFSGRQFSNSRSEMNVSTLELGDSALYLCASSRGYGRVSTDTQYFGPGTRLTVL.

The table lists this clone with a count of one. V and J are TRBV19 and TRBJ1-5; 8 bases match TRBD1. This CDR3 comprises 14 residues. With V trimmed by 5 bases and J by 6 bases, 6 bases remained unmatched. Germline V lookup: CDR1 LNHDA, CDR2 SQIVND (reference sequence). The CDR3 sequence is CASSLQGGGQPQHF. The DNA of the CDR3 is TGTGCCAGTAGTTTACAGGGGGGAGGTCAGCCCCAGCATTTT.

The CDR3 DNA is TGTGCCAGCAGCCCTAACAGGGATAACTATGGCTACACCTTC. Its translation: CASSPNRDNYGYTF. The rearrangement joins TRBV5-4 to TRBJ1-2; weak D call: TRBD1 (6 bases). Trimming pared 4 bases from V and 1 base from J, leaving 11 bases between. The V gene's germline CDR1 is SGHNT and CDR2 YYREEE (reference sequence). The CDR3 contains 14 residues.

The CDR3 spells CATSRAVREQYF. CDR3 bases: TGTGCCACCAGCAGAGCTGTGAGGGAGCAGTACTTC. The chain couples TRBV15 to TRBJ2-7; D call uncertain. Trimming removed 1 base from V and 7 bases from J, with 8 bases in between. CDR3 length: 12 amino acids. Germline V lookup: CDR1 LNHNV, CDR2 YYDKDF (reference sequence).

The CDR3 loop reads CASSFGSGVNNEQFF. Here the CDR3 DNA reads TGCGCCAGCAGCTTTGGGTCAGGGGTGAACAATGAGCAGTTCTTC. J is TRBJ2-1 and V is TRBV5-1; a possible D gene is TRBD1 (6 bases). Germline CDR1 is SGHRS and CDR2 is YFSETQ. There are 15 residues in the CDR3. Trimming took off 2 bases at V and 5 bases at J, with 14 bases between the two ends.

V is TRBV5-1 and J is TRBJ2-7; 12 bases line up with TRBD2. Germline CDR1 is SGHRS and CDR2 is YFSETQ. V trimming: 0 bases; J trimming: 1 base; junction bases outside the gene matches: 2. The CDR3 contains 16 residues. CDR3 DNA sequence: TGCGCCAGCAGCTTGGACGGACTAGCGGGATCCTACGAGCAGTACTTC. Translated, it gives CASSLDGLAGSYEQYF.

The chain has TRBV28 and TRBJ1-1, with D tentatively TRBD1 (5 bases). This CDR3 has 13 residues. V was trimmed by 3 bases and J by 5 bases, leaving 10 bases between them. The germline V gene has CDR1 MDHEN and CDR2 SYDVKM. The CDR3 spells CASSLGEETEAFF. CDR3 nucleotide sequence: TGTGCCAGCAGTTTGGGGGAGGAAACTGAAGCTTTCTTT.

This clone came up a few times. V is TRBV29-1 and J is TRBJ2-7; a weak D match, TRBD1 (5 bases). Trimming took 4 bases from V and 5 from J, leaving 9 bases between them. The CDR3 is 11 residues long. Germline CDR1 SQVTM, CDR2 ANQGSEA. The CDR3 region has the DNA TGCAGCGTTGGGAACAGGCACGAGCAGTACTTC. This sequence encodes CSVGNRHEQYF.

The sample holds a few counts of this clone. The chain carries TRBV28 and TRBJ2-3; possible D gene TRBD2, 6 bases. CDR3 size: 15 residues. CDR1 MDHEN and CDR2 SYDVKM come from the germline V gene. The ends were cut back, 7 bases at V and 0 bases at J, with 14 bases in the middle. The CDR3 sequence is CASKRTGTSTDTQYF. CDR3 DNA: TGTGCCAGCAAACGGACGGGGACTAGCACAGATACGCAGTATTTT.